This entry lists 12 T cell receptor beta chains sequenced from one sample in a study of T-cell memory formation after mild COVID-19. From the 5' RACE reads, TCRdb called clonotypes with MiXCR, one entry per CDR3 protein. There are approximately 100,000 distinct CDR3 sequences in the sample; 11% occur only once, and about 40% lies in the top ten. Sequenced sample: PBMCs or a T cell subset sorted from them (not recorded which). The source is a man aged 18 to 30 who had mild COVID-19 (a few samples of this study predate the infection). Cell type and time point are not known.

The J gene is TRBJ2-5, the V gene TRBV5-1; 9 nucleotides agree with TRBD1. In germline, CDR1 is SGHRS, CDR2 YFSETQ. Losses at the gene ends were 4 bases for V and 2 bases for J; bases not matched to a gene: 6. CDR3 size: 15 residues. CDR3 bases: TGCGCCAGCAGCACCGGGACAGGGAGTCAAGAGACCCAGTACTTC. Translation: CASSTGTGSQETQYF.

V usage is TRBV20-1 and J usage is TRBJ1-1; D is unclear. V was trimmed by 6 bases and J by 6 bases, leaving 11 bases between them. This CDR3 is 11 amino acids long. Germline V CDR1 and CDR2: DFQATT, SNEGSKA (reference sequence). CDR3 residues: CSAPGGSEAFF. CDR3 DNA: TGCAGTGCCCCCGGAGGGTCTGAAGCTTTCTTT.

The chain employs TRBV7-9 and TRBJ1-2, with unresolved D. The V and J ends lost 1 base and 12 bases respectively, with 9 bases between them. Germline CDR1 reads SEHNR; CDR2 reads FQNEAQ (reference sequence). The CDR3 length is 11 residues. This chain's CDR3 is CASSLDPSHTF. Here the CDR3 DNA reads TGTGCCAGCAGCTTAGACCCCAGCCACACCTTC. Based on the CDR3 plus reference TRBV7-9 and TRBJ1-2, the full variable domain is DTGVSQNPRHKITKRGQNVTFRCDPISEHNRLYWYRQTLGQGPEFLTYFQNEAQLEKSRLLSDRFSAERPKGSFSTLEIQRTEQGDSAMYLCASSLDPSHTFGSGTRLTVV.

This clonotype was detected ten times or more. V and J are TRBV4-1 and TRBJ2-1; the match to TRBD1 covers 8 bases. This CDR3 has 16 residues. The V gene end was trimmed by 0 bases and the J gene end by 4 bases; junction bases not matched to a gene: 5. The germline gives CDR1 MGHRA, CDR2 YSYEKL. CDR3 loop: CASSQDQGTGYNEQFF. CDR3 sequence (DNA): TGCGCCAGCAGCCAAGATCAAGGGACAGGATACAATGAGCAGTTCTTC.

This clonotype was detected only a few times. The chain uses TRBV24-1 and TRBJ2-7; D is uncertain. Germline values: CDR1 KGHDR, CDR2 SFDVKD. The CDR3 spans 12 residues. Trimming took 0 bases from V and 10 from J, leaving 9 bases between them. As DNA, the CDR3 is TGTGCCACCAGTGATTTGTCGGGTCTACAGTACTTC. Encoded protein: CATSDLSGLQYF.

This clonotype occurred a few times. The CDR3 spells CSARDFTGAGGPDTQYF. The CDR3, as DNA: TGCAGTGCTAGAGATTTCACGGGAGCGGGTGGCCCAGATACGCAGTATTTT. The chain is built from TRBV20-1 and TRBJ2-3; a possible D gene is TRBD2 (6 bases). The CDR3 runs 17 residues. Per the germline V gene, CDR1 is DFQATT and CDR2 is SNEGSKA (reference sequence). V was trimmed by 0 bases and J by 4 bases, leaving 20 bases between them.

This chain joins TRBV9 and TRBJ1-5, with D unclear. The germline V and J ends were trimmed by 0 bases and 4 bases, with 5 bases remaining between them. The CDR3 length is 13 residues. Germline assignment: CDR1 SGDLS and CDR2 YYNGEE. CDR3 DNA: TGTGCCAGCAGCGTAGATTTTAATCAGCCCCAGCATTTT. Protein sequence: CASSVDFNQPQHF. The full variable domain, in which reference TRBV9 and TRBJ1-5 provide the parts outside the CDR3, is DSGVTQTPKHLITATGQRVTLRCSPRSGDLSVYWYQQSLDQGLQFLIQYYNGEERAKGNILERFSAQQFPDLHSELNLSSLELGDSALYFCASSVDFNQPQHFGDGTRLSIL.

The CDR3 region is CASTRTRGSSYNEQFF. In DNA, the CDR3 is TGTGCCAGCACCCGCACCCGGGGGAGCTCCTACAATGAGCAGTTCTTC. The rearrangement uses TRBV6-2 or TRBV6-3 and TRBJ2-1; a possible D gene is TRBD2 (6 bases). Between the trimmed V and J ends, which lost 7 bases and 0 bases, there was a span of 16 bases. CDR1 and CDR2 from the germline V gene are MNHEY and SVGEGT. The CDR3 runs 16 residues.

The rearrangement links TRBV7-9 to TRBJ1-1; D gene uncertain. CDR1 is SEHNR and CDR2 is FQNEAQ in the germline V gene (reference sequence). V lost 5 bases, J lost 8 bases, and 12 bases lay in between. The length of the CDR3 is 12 residues. CDR3 coding DNA: TGTGCCAGCAGCCACATGATCGGCGAAGCTTTCTTT. Translating gives CASSHMIGEAFF.

At least ten counts were recorded for this clonotype. The chain employs TRBV12-3 or TRBV12-4 and TRBJ2-7; D may be TRBD1 (6 bases). V lost 6 bases and J lost 1, with 10 bases in between. The CDR3 has 13 residues. CDR3 in amino acids: CASRDSLSYEQYF. CDR3 nucleotides: TGTGCCAGCAGGGACAGCCTTTCCTACGAGCAGTACTTC.

The rearrangement joins TRBV4-1 to TRBJ2-5; D is possibly TRBD2 (6 bases). The CDR3 has 18 residues. Germline CDR1 is MGHRA and CDR2 is YSYEKL. The V and J ends lost 1 base and 2 bases respectively, with 20 bases between them. The CDR3 bases are TGCGCCAGCAGCCAAGCTCCGGGACTCGTAGGGTCTCAAGAGACCCAGTACTTC. Protein: CASSQAPGLVGSQETQYF.

This clonotype was seen only a few times. The chain is built from TRBV21-1 and TRBJ2-5. TRBV21-1 is marked as a pseudogene. The CDR3 is made up of 12 amino acids. This chain's CDR3 is CASSKTWKTQYF. The CDR3 nucleotides read TGTGCCAGCAGCAAGACTTGGAAGACCCAGTACTTC.